These 16 T cell receptor beta chains were sequenced from one sample in a study of cytomegalovirus exposure and HLA in healthy donors (dated by TCRdb to the late 2010s). The library was made by the immunoSEQ multiplex PCR assay. The multiplex PCR relied on a mix of 60 forward primers for TCR Vbeta segments and 13 reverse primers for TCR Jbeta segments. In TCRdb, the immuneACCESS table is reduced to in-frame sequences with V and J assigned. These tables do not hold every clone; where another copy was compared, an unresolved V gene accounts for under half, and the others remain unexplained. A total of 150,000 to 200,000 clones appear in this sample, around 80% of them only once. The ten largest clones capture more than 1.5% of the sample. Sequenced: PBMCs. The receptors derive from a man between 18 and 35 years old in good health and CMV-seronegative.

The J gene is TRBJ1-2, the V gene TRBV5-5; D not resolved. The CDR3 spans 13 residues. CDR1 SGHKS and CDR2 YYEKEE come from the germline V gene (reference sequence). The V and J ends lost 0 bases and 3 bases respectively, with 6 bases between them. The CDR3: CASSLVEDYGYTF. In DNA, the CDR3 is TGTGCCAGCAGCTTGGTTGAGGACTATGGCTACACCTTC. Looking up the rest from reference TRBV5-5 and TRBJ1-2 gives the full variable domain: DAGVTQSPTHLIKTRGQQVTLRCSPISGHKSVSWYQQVLGQGPQFIFQYYEKEERGRGNFPDRFSARQFPNYSSELNVNALLLGDSALYLCASSLVEDYGYTFGSGTRLTVV.

V is TRBV18 and J is TRBJ1-4; 8 bases align to TRBD1. CDR1 and CDR2 from the germline V gene are KGHSH and LQKENI. J was trimmed by 6 bases and V by 5 bases; bases with no gene match: 2. The CDR3 has 13 amino acids. The CDR3 DNA reads as TGTGCCAGCTCAAACAGGGGGTATGAAAAACTGTTTTTT. It translates to CASSNRGYEKLFF.

The CDR3 DNA reads as TGCAGCGTTTATGTCCCCCGGGACAGCTACGAGCAGTACTTC. This codes for CSVYVPRDSYEQYF. The genes are TRBV29-1 and TRBJ2-7; 7 bases map to TRBD1. V lost 5 bases and J lost 3; bases outside the gene matches: 10. This CDR3 has 14 residues. The germline V gene has CDR1 SQVTM and CDR2 ANQGSEA.

The V and J genes are TRBV2 and TRBJ2-7; 10 bases agree with TRBD1. From germline, CDR1 is SNHLY and CDR2 FYNNEI. This CDR3 is 15 amino acids long. V lost 6 bases to trimming and J lost 3 bases; unmatched junction nucleotides: 8. In DNA, the CDR3 is TGTGCCAGCAGGTATGGGACAGGGGTTCTCTACGAGCAGTACTTC. This translates into CASRYGTGVLYEQYF.

Here the CDR3 reads CASSSGTGGRLLSPLHF. The CDR3 DNA follows: TGTGCCAGCAGTTCCGGGACAGGGGGACGACTGTTATCTCCCCTCCACTTT. V is TRBV28 and J is TRBJ1-6, with 11 bases fitting TRBD1. Per the germline V gene, CDR1 is MDHEN and CDR2 is SYDVKM. The CDR3 runs 17 residues. Germline trimming cut 4 bases from V and 13 bases from J; bases unmatched to any gene: 15.

The rearrangement links TRBV11-2 to TRBJ2-7; 12 nucleotides match TRBD2. The length of the CDR3 is 15 residues. In germline, CDR1 is SGHAT, CDR2 FQNNGV. After removal of 4 bases from V and 3 bases from J, the junction contained 4 bases not matched to a gene. CDR3 sequence (DNA): TGTGCCAGCAGCTCGGGACTAGCGGGCTACTACGAGCAGTACTTC. This sequence encodes CASSSGLAGYYEQYF.

The V call is TRBV5-6, the J call TRBJ2-3; unclear D gene. The CDR3 extends over 15 amino acids. Germline values: CDR1 SGHDT, CDR2 YYEEEE. Trimming took 1 base from V and 0 from J, leaving 9 bases between them. DNA of the CDR3: TGTGCCAGCAGCTTGACGGCGACTAGCACAGATACGCAGTATTTT. As protein: CASSLTATSTDTQYF.

The chain has TRBV11-2 and TRBJ1-2; a weak D match, TRBD1 (6 bases). The V end lost 5 bases, the J end lost 3 bases, and 10 bases lay between the germline ends. Germline CDR1 reads SGHAT; CDR2 reads FQNNGV. The CDR3 loop spans 13 amino acids. DNA of the CDR3: TGTGCCAGCAGCCCTGGGACATACTATGGCTACACCTTC. It is translated as CASSPGTYYGYTF.

The chain carries TRBV5-1 and TRBJ2-7, with 9 bases aligning to TRBD2. Trimming took 4 bases from V and 3 from J; bases not matched to a gene: 5. CDR3 length equals 14 residues. Germline values: CDR1 SGHRS, CDR2 YFSETQ. DNA for the CDR3: TGCGCCAGCAGCCCGGGACTAGCTATCTACGAGCAGTACTTC. Translation: CASSPGLAIYEQYF.

The chain carries TRBV4-3 and TRBJ1-5; D is uncertain. Germline V gene data show CDR1 as LGHNA and CDR2 as YSLEER. CDR3 length: 16 residues. V gave up 2 bases and J gave up 0 bases, with 11 bases separating them. CDR3 bases: TGCGCCAGCAGCCAAAAGCGAGGCAATAGCAATCAGCCCCAGCATTTT. Its translation: CASSQKRGNSNQPQHF.

The chain joins TRBV27 to TRBJ2-2, with a possible D match to TRBD1 (6 bases). V lost 6 bases, J lost 3 bases, and 8 bases lay in between. This CDR3 contains 13 residues. Germline V gene sequence: CDR1 MNHEY, CDR2 SMNVEV (reference sequence). This CDR3 is CASRPGDTGELFF. CDR3 DNA sequence: TGTGCCAGCAGGCCAGGGGACACCGGGGAGCTGTTTTTT.

This sequence joins TRBV7-8 and TRBJ1-2; 8 bases map to TRBD1. The V gene's germline CDR1 is SGHVS and CDR2 FQNEAQ. With 2 bases clipped from V and 4 bases from J, the junction kept 12 bases outside the gene matches. CDR3 length equals 17 residues. The CDR3 DNA reads as TGTGCCAGCAGCTTACGGATCAGGACAGGGTTTTTCTATGGCTACACCTTC. This codes for CASSLRIRTGFFYGYTF.

This clone is a singleton in its sample. The chain couples TRBV5-6 to TRBJ1-6; the D gene is possibly TRBD1 (5 bases). Germline CDR1 SGHDT, CDR2 YYEEEE. V lost 0 bases, J lost 4 bases, and 8 bases lay in between. This CDR3 is built from 15 residues. The CDR3 DNA follows: TGTGCCAGCAGCTTGGTAGGACAATATAATTCACCCCTCCACTTT. Residues: CASSLVGQYNSPLHF.

There are a few counts of this clone. The rearrangement joins TRBV19 to TRBJ1-1; 8 bases match TRBD1. The junction had 7 bases not matched to a gene; V was cut back by 5 bases and J by 2 bases. Germline CDR1 LNHDA, CDR2 SQIVND (reference sequence). The CDR3 covers 15 residues. CDR3 residues: CASSSSDRGNTEAFF. CDR3 nucleotides: TGTGCCAGTAGTTCGTCAGACAGGGGTAACACTGAAGCTTTCTTT.

The rearrangement joins TRBV28 to TRBJ2-5, with 7 bases matching TRBD1. The CDR3 runs to 13 residues. CDR1 is MDHEN and CDR2 is SYDVKM in the germline V gene. The junction had 5 bases not matched to a gene; V was cut back by 5 bases and J by 5 bases. The CDR3, as DNA: TGTGCCAGCAGTGAGGGGGCAATGGAGACCCAGTACTTC. As protein: CASSEGAMETQYF.

This clone appeared a single time. This chain uses TRBV7-2 with TRBJ2-5, with 9 bases matching TRBD2. The CDR3 extends over 14 amino acids. J was trimmed by 4 bases and V by 5 bases; bases with no gene match: 5. Germline CDR1 is SGHTA and CDR2 is FQGNSA. CDR3 sequence: CASSLTSGGETQYF. Written as DNA, the CDR3 is TGTGCCAGCAGCCTGACTAGCGGAGGAGAGACCCAGTACTTC.